One sample yielded the 8 T cell receptor beta chains listed below, sequenced in a study of T-cell reconstitution after alpha-beta-depleted transplantation in children. Researchers prepared the TCRbeta library using unique molecular identifiers, the study reports. TCRdb processed the PCR reads anew with MiXCR; each CDR3 protein has one entry. The sample lists approximately 98,000 distinct CDR3 sequences, 6.4% occurring once. The source was PBMCs, mostly from graft donor cells, collected 360 days after TCRalphabeta/CD19-depleted stem cell transplant. These receptors all stem from a male patient between 2 and 10 years old who had a stem cell transplant for acute lymphoblastic leukemia, so the T cells may come from the graft donor.

This clonotype has ten or more counts. The CDR3 loop is CSVEGRAAKNIQYF. In DNA form, the CDR3 reads TGCAGCGTTGAGGGGAGGGCAGCCAAAAACATTCAGTACTTC. This chain joins TRBV29-1 and TRBJ2-4, with 7 bases identical to TRBD2. With 3 bases clipped from V and 0 bases from J, the junction kept 2 bases outside the gene matches. Per germline, CDR1 SQVTM and CDR2 ANQGSEA. The CDR3 loop spans 14 amino acids.

Only a few counts were recorded for this clonotype. This chain joins TRBV29-1 and TRBJ2-3, with TRBD1 matching 8 bases. From germline, CDR1 is SQVTM and CDR2 ANQGSEA. The ends lost 4 bases at V and 6 bases at J; junction bases unmatched: 6. The CDR3 has 13 amino acids. The CDR3 loop reads CSVGTGSVDTQYF. In DNA form, the CDR3 reads TGCAGCGTTGGGACAGGGAGTGTGGATACGCAGTATTTT.

This clonotype has at least ten counts. DNA for the CDR3: TGCAGTGCCAGGTCATTAACAGGGAATATCCACGAGCAGTACTTC. This gives the protein CSARSLTGNIHEQYF. The V call is TRBV20-1, the J call TRBJ2-7; perhaps TRBD1 as D (6 bases). The CDR3 is 15 residues long. The V end was cut by 6 bases, the J end by 5 bases, with 23 bases between. Per germline, CDR1 DFQATT and CDR2 SNEGSKA (reference sequence).

J is TRBJ1-4 and V is TRBV2; D unresolved. Looked up from germline, CDR1 is SNHLY and CDR2 is FYNNEI. The CDR3 length is 15 residues. V shed 8 bases and J shed 5 bases, with 18 bases lying between them. CDR3: CASFISQVKNEKLFF. CDR3 sequence (DNA): TGTGCCAGCTTTATCTCCCAGGTTAAAAATGAAAAACTGTTTTTT.

The V gene is TRBV9, the J gene TRBJ1-2, with D possibly TRBD1 on 5 matching bases. CDR3 length: 12 residues. Germline-derived CDR1 and CDR2 are SGDLS and YYNGEE. V lost 7 bases to trimming and J lost 4 bases, with 11 bases between them. The DNA for the CDR3 is TGTGCCAGCTTGGGGGGGATCTATGGCTACACCTTC. Its protein product is CASLGGIYGYTF. The variable domain in full, completed from reference TRBV9 and TRBJ1-2, reads DSGVTQTPKHLITATGQRVTLRCSPRSGDLSVYWYQQSLDQGLQFLIQYYNGEERAKGNILERFSAQQFPDLHSELNLSSLELGDSALYFCASLGGIYGYTFGSGTRLTVV.

Remarks on this clonotype: This CDR3 is missing its conserved last phenylalanine or tryptophan, likely due to a read error. The chain carries TRBV20-1 and TRBJ2-3; D unresolved. Germline V gene lookup returns CDR1 DFQATT and CDR2 SNEGSKA (reference sequence). This CDR3 has 12 amino acids. Trimming removed 0 bases at V and 4 bases at J, with 5 bases between. This CDR3 is CSARDQPDTQYS. Here the CDR3 DNA reads TGCAGTGCTAGAGATCAACCAGATACGCAGTATTCT.

This clonotype has a handful of counts. The chain employs TRBV2 and TRBJ2-7; weak D call: TRBD1 (6 bases). From germline, CDR1 is SNHLY and CDR2 FYNNEI. This CDR3 has 12 amino acids. Trimming pared 5 bases from V and 6 bases from J, leaving 11 bases between. Written as DNA, the CDR3 is TGTGCCAGCAGTCAACCAGGGGTCGAGCAGTACTTC. It translates to CASSQPGVEQYF. Looking up the rest from reference TRBV2 and TRBJ2-7 gives the full variable domain: EPEVTQTPSHQVTQMGQEVILRCVPISNHLYFYWYRQILGQKVEFLVSFYNNEISEKSEIFDDQFSVERPDGSNFTLKIRSTKLEDSAMYFCASSQPGVEQYFGPGTRLTVT.

This clonotype was seen more than once but under ten times. The chain employs TRBV14 and TRBJ2-7; D ambiguous. Germline lookup yields CDR1 SGHDN and CDR2 FVKESK. The CDR3 is 17 residues long. The V gene lost 4 bases and the J gene lost 6 bases, with 25 bases spanning the gap. CDR3 coding DNA: TGTGCCAGCAGCCCCAGAGCTTCCGGCTATAGAGGCCTCGAGCAGTACTTC. This codes for CASSPRASGYRGLEQYF.